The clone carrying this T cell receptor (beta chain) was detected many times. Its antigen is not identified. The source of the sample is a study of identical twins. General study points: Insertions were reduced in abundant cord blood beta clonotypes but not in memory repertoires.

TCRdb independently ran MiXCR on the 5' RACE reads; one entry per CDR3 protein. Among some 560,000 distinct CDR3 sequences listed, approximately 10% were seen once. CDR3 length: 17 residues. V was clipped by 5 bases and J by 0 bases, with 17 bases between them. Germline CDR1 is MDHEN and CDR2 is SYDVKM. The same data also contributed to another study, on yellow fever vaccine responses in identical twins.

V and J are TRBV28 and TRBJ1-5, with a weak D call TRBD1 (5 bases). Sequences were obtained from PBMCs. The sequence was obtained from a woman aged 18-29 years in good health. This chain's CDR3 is CASSDFPTAYSNQPQHF. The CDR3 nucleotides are TGTGCCAGCAGTGACTTTCCGACAGCTTATAGCAATCAGCCCCAGCATTTT.